This entry concerns a single TCR beta chain. Its target is unknown. This sample's time point: week 23, last vaccination. Every vaccine dose comprised 300 ug of mutant IDH1 20-mer peptide plus topical imiquimod. The CDR3 totals 12 residues. V lost 4 bases and J lost 10; bases outside the gene matches: 4. Repertoires were generated with immunoSEQ multiplex PCR, while TCRdb's copy carries only in-frame clones and drops some. The sample contains over 45,000 clones, 80% of which appear only once. This entry comes from a study of a mutant IDH1 vaccine in newly diagnosed glioma. Study at large: Every participant had undergone radiotherapy, temozolomide, or both before, and most underwent both. The study's findings and limits: Roughly 93% of patients showed vaccine-induced immune responses across multiple MHC alleles.

The source was PBMCs, collected from a glioma patient whose treatment included an IDH1 peptide vaccine. The chain couples TRBV23-1 to TRBJ1-1; 9 bases fit TRBD1. TRBV23-1 qualifies as an ORF whose function is uncertain. This TCR derives from a man aged 40-55 years with glioma. The CDR3 reads CASSPSDRGAFF. For the CDR3, the DNA is TGCGCCAGCAGTCCCTCGGACAGGGGAGCTTTCTTT.